The 29 T cell receptor beta chains reported below all come from one sample, sequenced in a study of cytomegalovirus exposure and HLA in healthy donors (dated by TCRdb to the late 2010s). Libraries were prepared through the immunoSEQ multiplex PCR assay. For the multiplex PCR, a mixture combining 60 forward primers for TCR Vbeta segments and 13 reverse primers for TCR Jbeta segments was used. The table comes from immuneACCESS by way of TCRdb, which keeps in-frame sequences with V and J called. Part of the clones is missing from these tables; in studies checked, under half for an unresolved V gene and the rest for unknown reasons. The sample contains about 160,000 clones, roughly 87% of them found a single time. Around 0.93% of the sample lies in the top ten. Specimen: PBMCs. These receptors were collected from a woman aged 25 to 39 in good health and CMV-seronegative.

V is TRBV5-1 and J is TRBJ2-3; D may be TRBD2 (5 bases). Per the germline V gene, CDR1 is SGHRS and CDR2 is YFSETQ. Trimming shortened V by 2 bases and J by 4 bases, and 8 bases separated the two germline ends. This CDR3 is 13 amino acids long. The CDR3 loop reads CASSLLVSDTQYF. The CDR3 DNA reads as TGCGCCAGCAGCTTACTAGTTTCAGATACGCAGTATTTT.

The chain combines TRBV29-1 with TRBJ1-6, with TRBD1 matching over 10 bases. Germline V gene data show CDR1 as SQVTM and CDR2 as ANQGSEA. This CDR3 is 14 amino acids long. V shed 4 bases and J 10 bases; nucleotides not matched to a gene: 7. This CDR3 reads CSVVGGQGRSPLHF. The CDR3 DNA is TGCAGCGTTGTGGGGGGACAGGGGAGGTCACCCCTCCACTTT.

V and J are TRBV18 and TRBJ1-4; TRBD1 agrees at 7 bases. The CDR3 is 15 residues long. V shed 3 bases and J 8 bases; nucleotides not matched to a gene: 9. Germline CDR1 KGHSH, CDR2 LQKENI. The CDR3 region has the DNA TGTGCCAGCTCACCCAACAGGGGATCGGGGGAAAAACTGTTTTTT. Its translation is CASSPNRGSGEKLFF.

This chain links TRBV7-8 with TRBJ2-3, with 8 bases matching TRBD2. The germline V gene has CDR1 SGHVS and CDR2 FQNEAQ. This CDR3 has 14 amino acids. The ends lost 5 bases at V and 6 bases at J; junction bases unmatched: 7. The CDR3 here is CASSPRGGPDTQYF. DNA for the CDR3: TGTGCCAGCAGCCCACGCGGGGGGCCGGATACGCAGTATTTT.

The chain carries TRBV7-2 and TRBJ1-1; a possible D gene is TRBD1 (5 bases). CDR1 and CDR2 from the germline V gene are SGHTA and FQGNSA. CDR3 length: 14 residues. V was pared by 5 bases and J by 10 bases, with 20 bases between. The CDR3 sequence: CASSPIYQGTAAFF. The DNA for the CDR3 is TGTGCCAGCAGCCCGATTTACCAGGGTACCGCAGCTTTCTTT.

J is TRBJ1-1 and V is TRBV7-3, with TRBD1 identical over 7 bases. Germline-derived CDR1 and CDR2 are SGHTA and FQGTGA. The CDR3 sequence is 14 residues long. With 5 bases clipped from V and 2 bases from J, the junction kept 5 bases outside the gene matches. The CDR3 bases are TGTGCCAGCAGCCCCGGGACAGTTAACACTGAAGCTTTCTTT. It encodes CASSPGTVNTEAFF.

In this sample, this clone turned up once. The chain employs TRBV4-3 and TRBJ2-2; a possible D gene is TRBD2 (7 bases). This CDR3 has 16 amino acids. Germline CDR1 is LGHNA and CDR2 is YSLEER. Trimming took 1 base from V and 2 from J, leaving 11 bases between them. The CDR3 DNA is TGCGCCAGCAGCCAAGGAGGGGGGGCTAACACCGGGGAGCTGTTTTTT. Protein: CASSQGGGANTGELFF.

CDR3 bases: TGTGCCAGCAGCATTCAGGGTGGCATTCAGTACTTC. Protein sequence: CASSIQGGIQYF. The V gene is TRBV21-1, the J gene TRBJ2-4; no DNA check was done on the table's D call, TRBD1. TRBV21-1 is a listed pseudogene. The CDR3 consists of 12 residues.

The chain recombines TRBV19 with TRBJ1-1; tentative D call: TRBD1 (5 bases). The length of the CDR3 is 14 residues. Germline V CDR1 and CDR2: LNHDA, SQIVND (reference sequence). V was shortened by 5 bases and J by 0 bases, with 10 bases between the two germline ends. The chain's CDR3 is CASSRGELNTEAFF. The CDR3 DNA reads as TGTGCCAGTAGTCGGGGGGAGTTGAACACTGAAGCTTTCTTT.

The V call is TRBV6-6, the J call TRBJ2-1, with no clear D. CDR3 length equals 13 residues. Looked up from germline, CDR1 is MNHNY and CDR2 is SVGAGI (reference sequence). V was pared by 4 bases and J by 7 bases, with 11 bases between. This chain's CDR3 is CASSSLSLNEQFF. CDR3 sequence (DNA): TGTGCCAGCAGTTCCCTGAGCTTAAATGAGCAGTTCTTC.

The chain uses TRBV5-1 and TRBJ2-1; 10 nucleotides agree with TRBD2. The germline V gene encodes CDR1 SGHRS and CDR2 YFSETQ. After removal of 7 bases from V and 6 bases from J, the junction contained 7 bases not matched to a gene. CDR3 size: 14 residues. The CDR3 sequence: CASRGPSGGNEQFF. The CDR3 region has the DNA TGCGCCAGCCGCGGGCCTAGCGGGGGCAATGAGCAGTTCTTC.

This clone appeared once. The chain combines TRBV7-9 with TRBJ1-3, with D uncertain. V was shortened by 9 bases and J by 0 bases, with 9 bases between the two germline ends. Germline CDR1 is SEHNR and CDR2 is FQNEAQ (reference sequence). There are 13 residues in the CDR3. CDR3 nucleotide sequence: TGTGCCAGTCTAGAGATCTCTGGAAACACCATATATTTT. Amino acid sequence: CASLEISGNTIYF.

DNA for the CDR3: TGCGCCAGCAGCTTGGCGACAGTAGCTGAAGCTTTCTTT. Its translation is CASSLATVAEAFF. V usage is TRBV5-1 and J usage is TRBJ1-1, with TRBD1 as a possible D gene (5 bases). Trimming took off 0 bases at V and 6 bases at J, with 9 bases between the two ends. Per the germline V gene, CDR1 is SGHRS and CDR2 is YFSETQ. This CDR3 is built from 13 residues.

This chain links TRBV18 with TRBJ1-2; D is possibly TRBD1 (5 bases). This CDR3 region has 13 residues. CDR1 is KGHSH and CDR2 is LQKENI in the germline V gene. V lost 3 bases, J lost 5 bases, and 10 bases lay in between. The CDR3 region is CASSPSREYGYTF. As DNA, the CDR3 is TGTGCCAGCTCACCTTCCAGGGAATATGGCTACACCTTC.

The chain uses TRBV28 and TRBJ2-7; D is uncertain. Per the germline V gene, CDR1 is MDHEN and CDR2 is SYDVKM. The germline V and J ends were trimmed by 8 bases and 2 bases, with 16 bases remaining between them. This CDR3 region has 14 residues. Here the CDR3 reads CASSFGDSTYEQYF. The CDR3 DNA is TGTGCCAGCTCCTTCGGTGACTCGACCTACGAGCAGTACTTC.

V gene TRBV29-1 combines with J gene TRBJ2-5, with a possible D match to TRBD1 (6 bases). Germline assignment: CDR1 SQVTM and CDR2 ANQGSEA. The CDR3 covers 12 residues. Trimming took off 7 bases at V and 7 bases at J, with 16 bases between the two ends. Here the CDR3 reads CSARQGIGTQYF. The CDR3 bases are TGCAGCGCGAGGCAGGGGATTGGGACCCAGTACTTC.

The V call is TRBV11-2, the J call TRBJ1-1, with D uncertain. The CDR3 is 13 residues long. V was clipped by 4 bases and J by 0 bases, with 6 bases between them. CDR1 is SGHAT, CDR2 FQNNGV, per germline. The CDR3 loop is CASSSRVNTEAFF. The CDR3 nucleotides read TGTGCCAGCAGCTCTCGGGTGAACACTGAAGCTTTCTTT.

CDR3 DNA sequence: TGCGCCAGCAGCCGCGCGCCCGGACAGGGTACGGGTAATTCACCCCTCCACTTT. Protein sequence: CASSRAPGQGTGNSPLHF. The chain employs TRBV4-3 and TRBJ1-6; 8 positions agree with TRBD1. CDR1 is LGHNA and CDR2 is YSLEER in the germline V gene. The CDR3 totals 18 residues. V lost 4 bases and J lost 6; bases outside the gene matches: 14.

The chain links TRBV7-2 to TRBJ2-5; D ambiguous. Trimming took 5 bases from V and 3 from J, leaving 13 bases between them. In germline, CDR1 is SGHTA, CDR2 FQGNSA. CDR3 length: 14 amino acids. For the CDR3, the DNA is TGTGCCAGCAGCGCGCCGGCGAGGAAAGAGACCCAGTACTTC. Its protein product is CASSAPARKETQYF.

The chain employs TRBV5-8 and TRBJ2-5; a possible D gene is TRBD2 (5 bases). V was clipped by 5 bases and J by 5 bases, with 19 bases between them. Germline CDR1 SGHTS, CDR2 YDEGEE. This CDR3 comprises 15 residues. The CDR3 sequence is CASSPAARRAETQYF. In DNA form, the CDR3 reads TGTGCCAGCAGTCCAGCGGCTCGAAGGGCCGAGACCCAGTACTTC.

The rearrangement uses TRBV30 and TRBJ1-4; D is uncertain. Trimming took off 0 bases at V and 4 bases at J, with 6 bases between the two ends. Germline CDR1 and CDR2: GTSNPN and SVGIG (reference sequence). The CDR3 has 13 residues. CDR3 residues: CAWSVRGNEKLFF. CDR3 sequence (DNA): TGTGCCTGGAGTGTCCGCGGTAATGAAAAACTGTTTTTT.

The chain links TRBV7-8 to TRBJ2-2; maybe TRBD1 (6 bases). The length of the CDR3 is 17 residues. V lost 4 bases and J 1 base, leaving 16 bases between the germline ends. Per the germline V gene, CDR1 is SGHVS and CDR2 is FQNEAQ. Here the CDR3 reads CASSSFQGHQNTGELFF. CDR3 in DNA: TGTGCCAGCAGCTCATTCCAGGGACACCAGAACACCGGGGAGCTGTTTTTT.

Here the CDR3 DNA reads TGTGCCAGTAGTATCCGGGGGTTCGGCGAGCAGTACTTC. It codes for CASSIRGFGEQYF. The J gene is TRBJ2-7, the V gene TRBV19, with TRBD2 as a possible D gene (6 bases). Trimming cost V 3 bases and J 6 bases, with 12 bases left between them. This CDR3 is 13 amino acids long. Germline loops: CDR1 LNHDA, CDR2 SQIVND (reference sequence).

The J gene is TRBJ1-1, the V gene TRBV6-5; 11 bases fit TRBD1. Germline V gives CDR1 MNHEY, CDR2 SVGAGI. This CDR3 comprises 13 residues. V was pared by 6 bases and J by 10 bases, with 7 bases of the junction left unmatched. Here the CDR3 reads CASRRTGGAGAFF. Written as DNA, the CDR3 is TGTGCCAGCAGGAGGACAGGGGGCGCGGGAGCTTTCTTT.

J is TRBJ1-1 and V is TRBV6-6; TRBD1 agrees at 7 bases. Germline values: CDR1 MNHNY, CDR2 SVGAGI (reference sequence). This CDR3 comprises 14 residues. V lost 2 bases and J lost 2; bases outside the gene matches: 2. CDR3 bases: TGTGCCAGCAGTTACAGGGACAGTAACACTGAAGCTTTCTTT. It is translated as CASSYRDSNTEAFF.

The chain joins TRBV21-1 to TRBJ2-1; the table's D call TRBD2 went unverified against the DNA. TRBV21-1 is described as a pseudogene. The CDR3 is 13 residues long. The CDR3 reads CASRGTSGREQFF. The CDR3 region has the DNA TGTGCCAGCAGGGGGACTAGCGGGAGAGAGCAGTTCTTC.

This clone appeared a few times. This chain connects TRBV4-3 to TRBJ2-7; D might be TRBD1 (5 bases). There are 14 residues in the CDR3. V was pared by 0 bases and J by 2 bases, with 8 bases between. The germline gives CDR1 LGHNA, CDR2 YSLEER. In nucleotides, the CDR3 is TGCGCCAGCAGCCAAGAGGCAGGGCCCTACGAGCAGTACTTC. Protein product: CASSQEAGPYEQYF.

J is TRBJ1-6 and V is TRBV7-9; 7 bases are a match to TRBD1. Germline V gene sequence: CDR1 SEHNR, CDR2 FQNEAQ (reference sequence). The CDR3 contains 14 residues. Trimming cost V 5 bases and J 4 bases; bases outside gene matches: 2. The CDR3 DNA is TGTGCCAGCAGCCCAGGGGGGTATAATTCACCCCTCCACTTT. This translates into CASSPGGYNSPLHF.

The sample holds a few counts of this clone. The chain uses TRBV6-1 and TRBJ1-1; tentative D call: TRBD1 (6 bases). V gave up 4 bases and J gave up 4 bases, with 25 bases separating them. The CDR3 contains 18 residues. From germline, CDR1 is MNHNS and CDR2 SASEGT. The CDR3 DNA is TGTGCCAGCAGTGGAAGGAGGGGGGTTAGGTGGGGGGGCACTGAAGCTTTCTTT. This encodes CASSGRRGVRWGGTEAFF.